This TCR beta chain was observed in a study of T cell changes during pregnancy in multiple sclerosis (dated by TCRdb to between 2018 and 2021). Context from the whole study: The study examined how the T cell repertoire changed over the course of pregnancy in women with multiple sclerosis.

Receptors were amplified or captured by the immunoSEQ multiplex PCR assay. TCRdb mirrors the immuneACCESS table, restricted to in-frame sequences. Some clones are absent from its copies; in checked studies, under half trace to an unresolved V gene, and the reason for the others is unknown. The sample table records some 29,000 clones; about nine tenths of these occur just once. The ten largest clones add up to 0.45% to 0.6% of the sample. Concerning this clone itself: What antigen it recognizes has not been identified. Base-call qualities are not available, and no considerably larger clone is one nucleotide away.

From its cysteine to its phenylalanine, the CDR3 spans 15 amino acids. The only DNA kept is the CDR3, 45 bases in frame from the first base. Unmatched junction bases come to 4, with V trimmed by 4 bases and J by 2 bases. The germline V gene provides CDR1 MNHNS and CDR2 SASEGT. Sequenced material: CD4+ T cells from peripheral blood mononuclear cells, taken in the first trimester of pregnancy. This receptor was obtained from a female donor in good health, enrolled as a control in a pregnancy study. This chain is built from TRBV6-1 and TRBJ2-7, with TRBD2 identical over 11 junction bases. The CDR3 region reads CASSVTTSGTYEQYF. The sequence in DNA is TGTGCCAGCAGTGTCACGACTAGCGGGACCTACGAGCAGTACTTC.